The clone carrying this T cell receptor beta chain was counted a few times. The data stem from a study of T-cell memory formation after mild COVID-19. At the level of the study: Clustering of TCRs was largely donor specific.

The CDR3 loop spans 13 amino acids. The trim removed 10 bases at V and 4 bases at J, leaving 8 bases unmatched. Germline-derived CDR1 and CDR2 are ENHRY and SYGVKD. Using its own MiXCR run on the 5' RACE reads, TCRdb lists one record per CDR3 protein. Of approximately 560,000 distinct CDR3 sequences listed, 17% are singletons. The origin of this receptor is an adult woman who had mild COVID-19 (a few samples of this study predate the infection). Cell type and time point are not known. This chain connects TRBV10-3 to TRBJ2-5, with TRBD2 matching over 8 bases. The sequencing sample was made of PBMCs or a T cell subset sorted from them (not recorded which). As DNA, the CDR3 is TGTGCCACCGGCGGGGGGAGTCGAGAGACCCAGTACTTC. This gives the protein CATGGGSRETQYF.